One and the same sample provided the 30 T cell receptor beta chains below, sequenced in a study of shared clonotypes between healthy human individuals. Clones were sequenced by immunoSEQ multiplex PCR, and TCRdb holds only the in-frame ones, with some missing. The table records about 1.1 million clones, roughly 80% of them present only once. The sequencing input was memory CD4+ T cells from PBMCs. Subset meaning: CD45RA-negative fraction. These receptor sequences come from a man aged 18 to 30 in good health. Some clones in this sample may be carry-over from other donors' samples.

The CDR3 DNA is TGTGCCATCAGTGAGTTCCGCACAGGGGTGAACACTGAAGCTTTCTTT. Its translation: CAISEFRTGVNTEAFF. The rearrangement links TRBV10-3 to TRBJ1-1, with 7 bases matching TRBD1. Trimming at V came to 1 base and at J to 0 bases, leaving 5 bases not matched to a gene. Germline-derived CDR1 and CDR2 are ENHRY and SYGVKD. The CDR3 has 16 amino acids.

To note about this clone: Other DNA sequences in the same sample also yield this CDR3. The rearrangement links TRBV11-3 to TRBJ2-2; maybe TRBD2 (5 bases). This CDR3 region has 13 residues. Germline CDR1 and CDR2: SGHNT and YENEEA. Trimming stripped 1 base from V and 6 bases from J, with 6 bases between. CDR3 sequence: CASSLGGSGELFF. The DNA for the CDR3 is TGTGCCAGCAGCTTAGGAGGGTCCGGGGAGCTGTTTTTT.

The genes are TRBV6-5 and TRBJ2-1; maybe TRBD1 (5 bases). CDR1 MNHEY and CDR2 SVGAGI come from the germline V gene. Trimming removed 0 bases at V and 2 bases at J, with 11 bases between. The CDR3 loop spans 16 amino acids. The CDR3 is CASSYSSGAPYNEQFF. CDR3 nucleotides: TGTGCCAGCAGTTACTCGAGTGGGGCCCCCTACAATGAGCAGTTCTTC.

The gene calls are TRBV4-1 and TRBJ2-3; 11 bases line up with TRBD2. The CDR3 is made up of 16 amino acids. Germline V gives CDR1 MGHRA, CDR2 YSYEKL. V was clipped by 1 base and J by 3 bases; unmatched bases: 3. CDR3 residues: CASSQGTSGLTDTQYF. In nucleotides, the CDR3 is TGCGCCAGCAGCCAAGGGACTAGCGGGTTGACAGATACGCAGTATTTT.

This chain connects TRBV2 to TRBJ2-1; weak D call: TRBD1 (6 bases). There are 15 residues in the CDR3. Germline V CDR1 and CDR2: SNHLY, FYNNEI. V was pared by 6 bases and J by 1 base, with 13 bases between. CDR3: CASSSEGGSYNEQFF. CDR3 bases: TGTGCCAGCAGCTCGGAAGGGGGTTCCTACAATGAGCAGTTCTTC.

This rearrangement joins TRBV19 to TRBJ1-4; D remains ambiguous. The CDR3 sequence is 11 residues long. V was trimmed by 4 bases and J by 7 bases, leaving 4 bases between them. Germline assignment: CDR1 LNHDA and CDR2 SQIVND (reference sequence). The CDR3: CASSNSEKLFF. CDR3 DNA sequence: TGTGCCAGTAGTAACAGTGAAAAACTGTTTTTT.

The chain employs TRBV5-1 and TRBJ2-3; TRBD1 might be the D (5 bases). This CDR3 has 15 amino acids. Germline V CDR1 and CDR2: SGHRS, YFSETQ. V was trimmed by 1 base and J by 2 bases, leaving 11 bases between them. The CDR3, as DNA: TGCGCCAGCAGCTTGCAGGGATGGGACACAGATACGCAGTATTTT. It encodes CASSLQGWDTDTQYF.

The chain recombines TRBV7-2 with TRBJ2-1, with 9 bases fitting TRBD2. The trim removed 5 bases at V and 0 bases at J, leaving 11 bases unmatched. The CDR3 covers 18 residues. Germline V lookup: CDR1 SGHTA, CDR2 FQGNSA. The CDR3 DNA sequence: TGTGCCAGCAGCCCCCAAAGGAGTAGCGGGAGCTCCTACAATGAGCAGTTCTTC. It codes for CASSPQRSSGSSYNEQFF.

The chain combines TRBV28 with TRBJ1-1, with D hard to call. Between the trimmed V and J ends, which lost 8 bases and 2 bases, there was a span of 18 bases. The CDR3 is made up of 15 amino acids. The germline V gene encodes CDR1 MDHEN and CDR2 SYDVKM. CDR3 DNA: TGTGCCAGCCGAGGGTCGGGGTCGGGTAACACTGAAGCTTTCTTT. Protein product: CASRGSGSGNTEAFF.

In its sample, this clone was seen a few times. The rearrangement links TRBV12-5 to TRBJ2-5, with D possibly matching TRBD2 (6 bases). The CDR3 sequence is 16 residues long. The germline gives CDR1 LGHNT, CDR2 FRNRAP. Trimming removed 3 bases from V and 0 bases from J, with 14 bases in between. The DNA for the CDR3 is TGTGCTAGTGGTTTATCGAGCCCGGGAGACCAAGAGACCCAGTACTTC. It codes for CASGLSSPGDQETQYF.

This clone was picked up a small number of times. This chain uses TRBV5-1 with TRBJ2-6; D uncertain. Per the germline V gene, CDR1 is SGHRS and CDR2 is YFSETQ. This CDR3 contains 15 residues. The V and J ends lost 0 bases and 2 bases respectively, with 6 bases between them. CDR3 in DNA: TGCGCCAGCAGCTTGGGTGGGACTGGGGCCAACGTCCTGACTTTC. It translates to CASSLGGTGANVLTF.

For the CDR3, the DNA is TGTGCCAGCAGTCCTGACAGGGGTGAACAGCCCCAGCATTTT. It translates to CASSPDRGEQPQHF. V usage is TRBV27 and J usage is TRBJ1-5; TRBD1 aligns across 8 bases. After removal of 5 bases from V and 7 bases from J, the junction contained 7 bases not matched to a gene. CDR1 and CDR2 from the germline V gene are MNHEY and SMNVEV (reference sequence). The CDR3 runs to 14 residues.

The chain has TRBV4-3 and TRBJ2-7; tentatively, D is TRBD1 (6 bases). V lost 1 base and J 2 bases, leaving 12 bases between the germline ends. Germline CDR1 and CDR2: LGHNA and YSLEER. The CDR3 runs 15 residues. The DNA for the CDR3 is TGCGCCAGCAGCCAAGGAAGGGACACTACCTACGAGCAGTACTTC. Amino acid sequence: CASSQGRDTTYEQYF.

This rearrangement joins TRBV6-1 to TRBJ2-3, with D possibly called TRBD1 or TRBD2 (7 bases each). CDR1 is MNHNS, CDR2 SASEGT, per germline. The CDR3 is 16 amino acids. Between the trimmed V and J ends, which lost 2 bases and 3 bases, there was a span of 15 bases. The CDR3 loop reads CASSELGRGGTDTQYF. The CDR3, as DNA: TGTGCCAGCAGTGAATTGGGCAGGGGGGGTACAGATACGCAGTATTTT.

J is TRBJ2-7 and V is TRBV27; 11 bases align to TRBD1. J was trimmed by 1 base and V by 7 bases; bases with no gene match: 15. The germline V gene encodes CDR1 MNHEY and CDR2 SMNVEV (reference sequence). The CDR3 length is 18 residues. CDR3 coding DNA: TGTGCCAGCATCCTACGTCCTTACCGGGACAGGGGGTCCTACGAGCAGTACTTC. Protein sequence: CASILRPYRDRGSYEQYF.

This chain connects TRBV6-5 to TRBJ2-1; D is unclear. The CDR3 sequence is 15 residues long. V lost 4 bases to trimming and J lost 0 bases, with 10 bases between them. The V gene's germline CDR1 is MNHEY and CDR2 SVGAGI. This CDR3 reads CASSLELSSYNEQFF. The DNA of the CDR3 is TGTGCCAGCAGTTTGGAGCTGAGCTCCTACAATGAGCAGTTCTTC.

The chain links TRBV11-2 to TRBJ2-7, with D perhaps TRBD1 or TRBD2 (5 bases each). Germline V gives CDR1 SGHAT, CDR2 FQNNGV. With 6 bases removed from V and 4 bases from J, the gap between germline ends came to 19 bases. This CDR3 is 15 amino acids long. In nucleotides, the CDR3 is TGTGCCAGCAGTAAAGAGAGGGGTCGGTGGTACGAGCAGTACTTC. It is translated as CASSKERGRWYEQYF.

The CDR3 nucleotides read TGTGCCAGCAGCGGGGGTACCACTAATGAAAAACTGTTTTTT. This codes for CASSGGTTNEKLFF. The chain uses TRBV6-5 and TRBJ1-4; possibly TRBD1 for D (5 bases). Trimming left V 6 bases short and J 2 bases short, with 10 bases between. The V gene's germline CDR1 is MNHEY and CDR2 SVGAGI. The CDR3 spans 14 residues.

J is TRBJ1-4 and V is TRBV6-1; TRBD1 agrees at 9 bases. The V and J ends lost 6 bases and 8 bases, in that order; junction bases with no gene match: 4. Looked up from germline, CDR1 is MNHNS and CDR2 is SASEGT. This CDR3 has 13 amino acids. The CDR3 DNA follows: TGTGCCAGCAGCGGGACAGGGTACGAAAAACTGTTTTTT. Translated: CASSGTGYEKLFF.

The rearrangement uses TRBV19 and TRBJ2-5; the D gene is possibly TRBD1 (7 bases). The CDR3 loop spans 14 amino acids. Deletions cut 10 bases from V and 4 bases from J, with 19 bases between. Per the germline V gene, CDR1 is LNHDA and CDR2 is SQIVND (reference sequence). This CDR3 reads CATLDRVGGETQYF. The CDR3 DNA sequence: TGTGCCACCCTCGACAGGGTGGGGGGAGAGACCCAGTACTTC.

This rearrangement joins TRBV7-9 to TRBJ1-1; 10 nucleotides match TRBD1. Germline V gives CDR1 SEHNR, CDR2 FQNEAQ (reference sequence). The CDR3 spans 14 residues. V lost 5 bases and J lost 7; bases outside the gene matches: 7. CDR3 loop: CASSTTGGEDEAFF. DNA for the CDR3: TGTGCCAGCAGCACGACAGGGGGCGAGGATGAAGCTTTCTTT.

The J gene is TRBJ2-2, the V gene TRBV11-2; D not resolved. Trimming removed 1 base at V and 5 bases at J, with 8 bases between. Germline values: CDR1 SGHAT, CDR2 FQNNGV. This CDR3 is built from 14 residues. In DNA, the CDR3 is TGTGCCAGCAGCTTAGTCGACGGAACCGGGGAGCTGTTTTTT. This codes for CASSLVDGTGELFF.

CDR3 in DNA: TGTGCCAGCAGCCCCTGGGGACAGTCTCGCTATGGCTACACCTTC. Translated: CASSPWGQSRYGYTF. The gene calls are TRBV6-5 and TRBJ1-2; 7 bases agree with TRBD1. Germline lookup yields CDR1 MNHEY and CDR2 SVGAGI. J lost 4 bases, V lost 6 bases, and 11 bases had no gene match. The CDR3 has 15 residues.

In its sample, this clone was seen once. This sequence joins TRBV28 and TRBJ2-5, with D perhaps TRBD1 or TRBD2 (5 bases each). The CDR3 runs 13 residues. Trimming removed 5 bases at V and 4 bases at J, with 11 bases between. The germline V gene encodes CDR1 MDHEN and CDR2 SYDVKM. DNA for the CDR3: TGTGCCAGCAGTCCCCGGGACGGAGAGACCCAGTACTTC. Translation gives CASSPRDGETQYF.

This chain joins TRBV4-1 and TRBJ2-1; TRBD2 agrees at 7 bases. This CDR3 spans 13 amino acids. Looked up from germline, CDR1 is MGHRA and CDR2 is YSYEKL. The V and J ends lost 4 bases and 9 bases, in that order; junction bases with no gene match: 6. CDR3 nucleotide sequence: TGCGCCAGCAGCCGGAGGGAGGGGAGTGAGCAGTTCTTC. It yields the protein CASSRREGSEQFF.

This CDR3 is CATSRGWASTNTGELFF. The DNA of the CDR3 is TGTGCCACCAGCAGAGGGTGGGCTAGCACGAACACCGGGGAGCTGTTTTTT. V and J are TRBV15 and TRBJ2-2; TRBD2 might be the D (5 bases). The CDR3 runs 17 residues. V was pared by 1 base and J by 0 bases, with 12 bases between. Germline loops: CDR1 LNHNV, CDR2 YYDKDF (reference sequence).

This clone was picked up many times. The chain is built from TRBV4-3 and TRBJ2-3, with D possibly being TRBD2 (6 bases). The CDR3 runs to 15 residues. V gave up 0 bases and J gave up 0 bases, with 7 bases separating them. Germline values: CDR1 LGHNA, CDR2 YSLEER. CDR3 region: CASSQEGTSTDTQYF. In DNA, the CDR3 is TGCGCCAGCAGCCAAGAAGGGACTAGCACAGATACGCAGTATTTT.

The genes are TRBV7-2 and TRBJ2-5, with 7 bases aligning to TRBD2. V lost 1 base, J lost 5 bases, and 10 bases stayed unmatched. The CDR3 totals 16 residues. Germline values: CDR1 SGHTA, CDR2 FQGNSA. The CDR3 region is CASSLEGGSGTETQYF. CDR3 in DNA: TGTGCCAGCAGCTTAGAGGGCGGGAGTGGTACGGAGACCCAGTACTTC.

This clone has a single count. The same CDR3 also results from other DNA sequences found in this sample. The chain joins TRBV5-1 to TRBJ2-1; 7 bases are a match to TRBD2. J lost 4 bases, V lost 0 bases, and 1 base had no gene match. This CDR3 contains 14 residues. Germline CDR1 reads SGHRS; CDR2 reads YFSETQ. CDR3 sequence (DNA): TGCGCCAGCAGCTTGGGGGACTATTACAATGAGCAGTTCTTC. It yields the protein CASSLGDYYNEQFF.

This clone was found a few times. The chain couples TRBV4-1 to TRBJ2-1, with a weak D call TRBD2 (6 bases). Germline V gene data show CDR1 as MGHRA and CDR2 as YSYEKL. V gave up 0 bases and J gave up 2 bases, with 11 bases separating them. The CDR3 length is 16 residues. CDR3 amino acids: CASSQDWRRAYNEQFF. Written as DNA, the CDR3 is TGCGCCAGCAGCCAAGATTGGAGGAGGGCCTACAATGAGCAGTTCTTC.